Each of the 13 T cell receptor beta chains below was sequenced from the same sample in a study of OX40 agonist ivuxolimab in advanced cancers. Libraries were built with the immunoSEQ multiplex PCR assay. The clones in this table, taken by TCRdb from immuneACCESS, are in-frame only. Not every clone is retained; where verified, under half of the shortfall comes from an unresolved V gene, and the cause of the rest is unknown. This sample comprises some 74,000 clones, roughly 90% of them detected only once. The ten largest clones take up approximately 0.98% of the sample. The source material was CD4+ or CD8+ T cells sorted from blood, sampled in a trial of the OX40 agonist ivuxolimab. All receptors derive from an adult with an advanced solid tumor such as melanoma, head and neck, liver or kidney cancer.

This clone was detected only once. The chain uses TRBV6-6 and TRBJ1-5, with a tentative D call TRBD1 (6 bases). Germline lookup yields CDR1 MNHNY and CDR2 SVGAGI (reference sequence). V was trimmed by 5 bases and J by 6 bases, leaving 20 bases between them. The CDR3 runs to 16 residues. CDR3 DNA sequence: TGTGCCAGCAGTCCTCCTCAGGGGAGGGGAAGTCAGCCCCAGCATTTT. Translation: CASSPPQGRGSQPQHF.

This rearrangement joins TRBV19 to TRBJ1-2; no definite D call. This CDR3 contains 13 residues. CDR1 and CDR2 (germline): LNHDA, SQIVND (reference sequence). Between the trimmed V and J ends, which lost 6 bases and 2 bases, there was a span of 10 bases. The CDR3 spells CASSKTGNYGYTF. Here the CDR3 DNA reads TGTGCCAGTAGCAAGACTGGAAACTATGGCTACACCTTC.

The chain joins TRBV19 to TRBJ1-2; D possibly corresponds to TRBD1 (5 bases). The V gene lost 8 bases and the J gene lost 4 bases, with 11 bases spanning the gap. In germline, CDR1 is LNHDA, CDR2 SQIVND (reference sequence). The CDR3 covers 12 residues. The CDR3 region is CASGGASYGYTF. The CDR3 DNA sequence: TGTGCCAGTGGAGGGGCTTCCTATGGCTACACCTTC.

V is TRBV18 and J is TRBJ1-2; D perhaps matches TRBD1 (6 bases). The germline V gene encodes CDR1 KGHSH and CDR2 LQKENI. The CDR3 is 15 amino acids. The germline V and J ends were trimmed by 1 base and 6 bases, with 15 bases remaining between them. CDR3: CASSPLAGEGDGYTF. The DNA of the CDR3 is TGTGCCAGCTCACCACTGGCAGGGGAGGGTGATGGCTACACCTTC.

The CDR3 here is CASRAPFDNYGYTF. CDR3 coding DNA: TGTGCCAGCAGAGCCCCGTTCGATAACTATGGCTACACCTTC. The gene calls are TRBV6-5 and TRBJ1-2; D is unresolved. This CDR3 contains 14 residues. Trimming took 6 bases from V and 1 from J, leaving 12 bases between them. Germline V CDR1 and CDR2: MNHEY, SVGAGI.

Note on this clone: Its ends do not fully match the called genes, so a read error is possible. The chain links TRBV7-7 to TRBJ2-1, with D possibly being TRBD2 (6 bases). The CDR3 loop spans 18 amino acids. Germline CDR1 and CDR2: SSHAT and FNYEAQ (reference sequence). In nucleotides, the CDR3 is TGTGCTAGCAGCTTAGAAAAAGATCGTCGGGACTGTTACAATGAGCAGTTCTTC. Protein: CASSLEKDRRDCYNEQFF. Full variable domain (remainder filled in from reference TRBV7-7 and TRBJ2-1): GAGVSQSPRYKVTKRGQDVTLRCDPISSHATLYWYQQALGQGPEFLTYFNYEAQPDKSGLPSDRFSAERPEGSISTLTIQRTEQRDSAMYRCASSLEKDRRDCYNEQFFGPGTRLTVL.

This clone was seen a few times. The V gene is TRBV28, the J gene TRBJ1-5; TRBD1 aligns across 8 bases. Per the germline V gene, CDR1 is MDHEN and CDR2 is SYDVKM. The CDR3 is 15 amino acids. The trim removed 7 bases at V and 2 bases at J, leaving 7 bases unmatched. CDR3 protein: CASTYLDRGNQPQHF. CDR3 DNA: TGTGCCAGCACCTACTTGGACAGGGGCAATCAGCCCCAGCATTTT.

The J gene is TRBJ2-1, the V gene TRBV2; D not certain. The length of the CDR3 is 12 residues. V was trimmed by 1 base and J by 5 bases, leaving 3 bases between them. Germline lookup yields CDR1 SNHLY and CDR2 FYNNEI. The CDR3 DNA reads TGTGCCAGCAGTGAAGGGCACAATGAGCAGTTCTTC. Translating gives CASSEGHNEQFF.

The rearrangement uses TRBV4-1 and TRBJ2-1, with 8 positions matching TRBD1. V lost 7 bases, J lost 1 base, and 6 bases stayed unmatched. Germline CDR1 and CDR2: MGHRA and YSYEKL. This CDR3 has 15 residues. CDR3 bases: TGCGCCAGCACCCTCGACAGGGGATCCTACAATGAGCAGTTCTTC. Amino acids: CASTLDRGSYNEQFF.

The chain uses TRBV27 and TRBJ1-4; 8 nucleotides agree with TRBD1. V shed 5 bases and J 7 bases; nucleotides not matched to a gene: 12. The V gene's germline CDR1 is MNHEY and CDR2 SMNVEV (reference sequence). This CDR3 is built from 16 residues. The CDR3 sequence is CASSLRTGRVGEKLFF. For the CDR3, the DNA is TGTGCCAGCAGTCTACGGACAGGGAGGGTGGGTGAAAAACTGTTTTTT.

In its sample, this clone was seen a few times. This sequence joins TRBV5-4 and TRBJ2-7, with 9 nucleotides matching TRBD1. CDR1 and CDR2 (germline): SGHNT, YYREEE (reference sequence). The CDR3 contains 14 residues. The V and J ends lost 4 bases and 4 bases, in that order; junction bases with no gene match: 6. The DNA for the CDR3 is TGTGCCAGCAGCGTGGACAGGGGCCAGTACGAGCAGTACTTC. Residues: CASSVDRGQYEQYF.

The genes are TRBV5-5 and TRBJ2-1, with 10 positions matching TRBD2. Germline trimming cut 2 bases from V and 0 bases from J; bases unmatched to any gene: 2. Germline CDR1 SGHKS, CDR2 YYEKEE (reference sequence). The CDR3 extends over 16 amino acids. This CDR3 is CASSLTSGASYNEQFF. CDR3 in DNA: TGTGCCAGCAGCTTAACTAGCGGGGCCTCCTACAATGAGCAGTTCTTC.

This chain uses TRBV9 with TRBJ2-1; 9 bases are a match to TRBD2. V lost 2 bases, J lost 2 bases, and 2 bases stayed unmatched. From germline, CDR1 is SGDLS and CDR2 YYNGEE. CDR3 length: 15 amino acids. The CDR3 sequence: CASSVSSGTYNEQFF. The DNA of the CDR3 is TGTGCCAGCAGCGTCTCTAGCGGGACCTACAATGAGCAGTTCTTC.